The entry below gives a single T cell receptor beta chain sequence along with its context. Germline CDR1 reads MNHEY; CDR2 reads SMNVEV (reference sequence). V shed 3 bases and J shed 0 bases, with 13 bases lying between them. This CDR3 is built from 16 residues. These data belong to a study of blood T cell repertoires in COVID-19. Only in-frame clones appear in the TCRdb table, and some are missing; sequencing was by immunoSEQ multiplex PCR. Of under 300,000 clones listed, roughly nine tenths were seen once; the top ten hold about 5.9%. The receptor was derived from a man in his sixties with acute or convalescent COVID-19. This chain links TRBV27 with TRBJ2-3; D unclear. The sample consisted of peripheral blood. The CDR3 DNA follows: TGTGCCAGCAGTTTGCTAAGCGATACTAGCACAGATACGCAGTATTTT. It specifies CASSLLSDTSTDTQYF.